This TCR beta chain was captured by sequencing in a study of T cells in pancreatic ductal adenocarcinoma. Study conclusions and caveats: Comparisons of tumor and blood clonality may show falsely lower tumor diversity. Tumor samples had fewer productive templates and 6.5 to 10-fold fewer unique clonotypes than blood. Mean clonality was approximately 0.11 in tumors and about 0.079 in blood, not significantly different.

TCRdb keeps only in-frame clones here, not all; method: immunoSEQ multiplex PCR. The table shows a few thousand clones, with 70% to 80% occurring only once. As regards this clone: The antigen remains undetermined.

The trim removed 3 bases at V and 13 bases at J, leaving 9 bases unmatched. From germline, CDR1 is SGHNT and CDR2 YYREEE (reference sequence). The CDR3 loop spans 13 amino acids. No neoadjuvant therapy was given to the selected pancreatic ductal adenocarcinoma patients before their surgery. The gene calls are TRBV5-4 and TRBJ1-1, with 10 bases lining up with TRBD1. The sample consisted of pancreatic tumor tissue. This receptor was identified in a human donor with pancreatic ductal adenocarcinoma. The CDR3 nucleotides are TGTGCCAGCAGCTCAGGACAGGGGGGCCGGGGTTTCTTT. The encoded protein is CASSSGQGGRGFF. The full variable domain, its missing parts supplied by reference TRBV5-4 and TRBJ1-1, is ETGVTQSPTHLIKTRGQQVTLRCSSQSGHNTVSWYQQALGQGPQFIFQYYREEENGRGNFPPRFSGLQFPNYSSELNVNALELDDSALYLCASSSGQGGRGFFGQGTRLTVV.